This T cell receptor beta chain was sequenced for a study of T cells after yellow fever vaccination. Whole-study results and caveats: Booster sampling recovered most clones from primary vaccination (under 97% CD4, around 88% CD8). Peak timing came faster in the weaker secondary response, day 5 versus 15. The presence of abundant clonotypes contaminating from the bulk population was possible in FACS-sorted repertoires. Researchers noted that a small share of clonotypes showed up in both CD4 and CD8 compartments.

Using its own MiXCR run on the 5' RACE reads, TCRdb lists one record per CDR3 protein. This sample yields 240,000 or so distinct CDR3 sequences, of which 6.9% are seen a single time; roughly 0.93% belongs to the top ten. The CDR3 runs 14 residues. The germline V and J ends were trimmed by 0 bases and 4 bases, with 10 bases remaining between them. Germline V gene lookup returns CDR1 SGHNT and CDR2 YYREEE (reference sequence). This clonotype was counted between two and nine times. The antigen remains unidentified. The gene calls are TRBV5-4 and TRBJ2-5; no firm D call. This clonotype originated in a man aged 25-45 years who received the YFV17D yellow fever vaccine. This sample comprised CD4+ T cells sorted from PBMCs, obtained 15 days after the yellow fever booster vaccination. The CDR3 bases are TGTGCCAGCAGCTTGGGTGTCAAGATAGAGACCCAGTACTTC. This encodes CASSLGVKIETQYF. Complete variable domain (other parts from reference TRBV5-4 and TRBJ2-5): ETGVTQSPTHLIKTRGQQVTLRCSSQSGHNTVSWYQQALGQGPQFIFQYYREEENGRGNFPPRFSGLQFPNYSSELNVNALELDDSALYLCASSLGVKIETQYFGPGTRLLVL.